These 29 T cell receptor beta chains were sequenced from one sample in a study of CD8 T cells in ankylosing spondylitis. Antigens for these TCRs are unknown. Study-level findings and limits: A TCR beta motif of eight highly homologous variants appeared characteristic of ankylosing spondylitis blood.

Each CDR3 protein is one row after TCRdb ran MiXCR on the 5' RACE reads. Of more than 300,000 distinct CDR3 sequences listed, approximately 8.2% are singletons. Source material: blood, either unsorted or a sorted T cell fraction (not recorded which). Every receptor here comes from a male donor with ankylosing spondylitis.

This clonotype was recorded at least ten times. This rearrangement joins TRBV5-1 to TRBJ2-3; 7 positions agree with TRBD1. V gave up 3 bases and J gave up 3 bases; unmatched junction bases: 10. Looked up from germline, CDR1 is SGHRS and CDR2 is YFSETQ. The CDR3 spans 16 residues. The CDR3 protein is CASSWIPGQITDTQYF. The CDR3 DNA reads TGCGCCAGCAGCTGGATCCCGGGACAGATAACAGATACGCAGTATTTT.

The sample holds many counts of this clonotype. The rearrangement links TRBV5-1 to TRBJ1-1, with D unclear. The CDR3 spans 13 residues. V was trimmed by 0 bases and J by 4 bases, leaving 7 bases between them. Looked up from germline, CDR1 is SGHRS and CDR2 is YFSETQ. The CDR3 nucleotides are TGCGCCAGCAGCTTGGGACGCGCCACTGAAGCTTTCTTT. Translating gives CASSLGRATEAFF.

V is TRBV7-9 and J is TRBJ1-6, with D possibly matching TRBD1 (5 bases). Trimming stripped 4 bases from V and 8 bases from J, with 15 bases between. CDR3 size: 15 residues. The V gene's germline CDR1 is SEHNR and CDR2 FQNEAQ (reference sequence). CDR3 sequence reads: CASSSGGLGDSPLHF. The CDR3 nucleotides are TGTGCCAGCAGCTCGGGAGGTTTAGGGGATTCACCCCTCCACTTT.

This clonotype was counted only a few times. The J gene is TRBJ1-4, the V gene TRBV20-1; D is ambiguous. The CDR3 loop spans 17 amino acids. Germline V lookup: CDR1 DFQATT, CDR2 SNEGSKA (reference sequence). The V end lost 5 bases, the J end lost 2 bases, and 21 bases lay between the germline ends. CDR3 amino acids: CSAARRSRAATNEKLFF. The CDR3 nucleotides read TGCAGTGCTGCCAGGAGGTCTCGGGCGGCGACTAATGAAAAACTGTTTTTT.

The chain uses TRBV28 and TRBJ1-5; D remains ambiguous. The V end was cut by 3 bases, the J end by 6 bases, with 15 bases between. CDR1 and CDR2 (germline): MDHEN, SYDVKM. This CDR3 comprises 15 residues. The CDR3 sequence is CASSLASRVGQPQHF. In nucleotides, the CDR3 is TGTGCCAGCAGTTTGGCGTCTAGGGTTGGTCAGCCCCAGCATTTT. The variable domain in full, completed from reference TRBV28 and TRBJ1-5, reads DVKVTQSSRYLVKRTGEKVFLECVQDMDHENMFWYRQDPGLGLRLIYFSYDVKMKEKGDIPEGYSVSREKKERFSLILESASTNQTSMYLCASSLASRVGQPQHFGDGTRLSIL.

The sample holds many counts of this clonotype. The V call is TRBV4-2, the J call TRBJ2-5, with D perhaps matching TRBD1 (6 bases). Between the trimmed V and J ends, which lost 0 bases and 3 bases, there was a span of 11 bases. The CDR3 runs to 15 residues. Germline CDR1 is LGHNA and CDR2 is YNFKEQ. The CDR3 is CASSQEVNREETQYF. CDR3 bases: TGTGCCAGCAGCCAAGAGGTGAACAGGGAAGAGACCCAGTACTTC.

This clonotype was detected only a few times. The V and J genes are TRBV5-6 and TRBJ2-2; 14 bases agree with TRBD2. There are 19 residues in the CDR3. V gave up 2 bases and J gave up 1 base; unmatched junction bases: 7. Germline CDR1 is SGHDT and CDR2 is YYEEEE. CDR3 sequence: CASSLPGLAGVVNTGELFF. The DNA of the CDR3 is TGTGCCAGCAGCTTACCGGGACTAGCGGGAGTGGTGAACACCGGGGAGCTGTTTTTT.

This clonotype has a count of ten or more. This chain links TRBV20-1 with TRBJ2-5; D unclear. CDR3 size: 12 residues. CDR1 and CDR2 (germline): DFQATT, SNEGSKA (reference sequence). Trimming cost V 3 bases and J 3 bases, with 8 bases left between them. The CDR3 sequence is CSASRQEETQYF. Written as DNA, the CDR3 is TGCAGTGCTAGTCGACAAGAAGAGACCCAGTACTTC.

The sample holds many counts of this clonotype. The V call is TRBV7-9, the J call TRBJ2-7; 11 bases are a match to TRBD2. Trimming cost V 5 bases and J 2 bases; bases outside gene matches: 2. The CDR3 spans 14 residues. Germline-derived CDR1 and CDR2 are SEHNR and FQNEAQ (reference sequence). The CDR3 coding sequence is TGTGCCAGCAGCCCGGGACTAGCGGCCTACGAGCAGTACTTC. Amino acid sequence: CASSPGLAAYEQYF.

This clonotype was observed a handful of times. The genes are TRBV3-1 and TRBJ2-7; tentatively, D is TRBD2 (6 bases). CDR3 length equals 16 residues. V lost 6 bases, J lost 3 bases, and 21 bases lay in between. Germline CDR1 LGHDT, CDR2 YNNKEL (reference sequence). CDR3 DNA: TGTGCCAGCAGATCGGAGGCCGGGAGACCCCACTACGAGCAGTACTTC. Its translation: CASRSEAGRPHYEQYF.

With regard to this clonotype: One end of the junction does not line up with germline, which may come from a read error. The chain is built from TRBV28 and TRBJ1-2; TRBD1 aligns across 7 bases. CDR1 is MDHEN and CDR2 is SYDVKM in the germline V gene. This CDR3 has 13 residues. CDR3 DNA: TGTGCCAGCAGTTTATACGGGACAGTTCTTCGAGTCTTC. Translated: CASSLYGTVLRVF.

The CDR3 sequence: CSVETGTGARGYTF. In nucleotides, the CDR3 is TGCAGCGTGGAGACCGGGACAGGGGCTCGTGGCTACACCTTC. The rearrangement joins TRBV29-1 to TRBJ1-2, with 10 bases that match TRBD1. The germline CDR1 and CDR2 sequences are SQVTM and ANQGSEA. V dropped 6 bases and J dropped 7; count of bases not matched to a gene: 11. The CDR3 loop spans 14 amino acids. The full variable domain, with the rest looked up from reference TRBV29-1 and TRBJ1-2, is SAVISQKPSRDICQRGTSLTIQCQVDSQVTMMFWYRQQPGQSLTLIATANQGSEATYESGFVIDKFPISRPNLTFSTLTVSNMSPEDSSIYLCSVETGTGARGYTFGSGTRLTVV.

This clonotype was seen more than once but under ten times. The chain links TRBV12-3 or TRBV12-4 to TRBJ1-5; tentatively, D is TRBD1 (6 bases). The CDR3 covers 13 residues. V lost 3 bases, J lost 12 bases, and 15 bases lay in between. In DNA, the CDR3 is TGTGCCAGCAGTTTCACCGCCGGGGGCGACCAGCATTTT. It yields the protein CASSFTAGGDQHF.

The rearrangement joins TRBV4-3 to TRBJ2-2, with 14 bases lining up with TRBD2. CDR1 is LGHNA and CDR2 is YSLEER in the germline V gene. Unmatched junction bases numbered 6, after V lost 2 bases and J lost 4 bases. This CDR3 is built from 18 residues. CDR3 sequence reads: CASSQFLGTSGSTGELFF. For the CDR3, the DNA is TGCGCCAGCAGCCAATTCCTCGGGACTAGCGGGAGCACCGGGGAGCTGTTTTTT.

The V call is TRBV4-3, the J call TRBJ2-5, with no clear D. V lost 0 bases and J 2 bases, leaving 4 bases between the germline ends. CDR1 and CDR2 (germline): LGHNA, YSLEER. There are 13 residues in the CDR3. The CDR3 here is CASSQEIQETQYF. Written as DNA, the CDR3 is TGCGCCAGCAGCCAAGAGATTCAAGAGACCCAGTACTTC.

This clonotype was seen at least ten times. The gene calls are TRBV12-3 or TRBV12-4 and TRBJ1-1; 7 nucleotides align to TRBD1. Trimming cost V 6 bases and J 8 bases; bases outside gene matches: 3. The CDR3 sequence is 11 residues long. DNA of the CDR3: TGTGCCAGCAGGACAGGGTTGGAAGCTTTCTTT. It codes for CASRTGLEAFF.

The rearrangement joins TRBV12-3 or TRBV12-4 to TRBJ1-2; a weak D match, TRBD1 (6 bases). Trimming took off 4 bases at V and 3 bases at J, with 9 bases between the two ends. This CDR3 has 13 residues. In DNA, the CDR3 is TGTGCCAGCAGTTCGGGGGCCCACTATGGCTACACCTTC. Translating it yields CASSSGAHYGYTF.

The sample holds many counts of this clonotype. CDR3 coding DNA: TGTGCCAGCAGTTTAGCGCTAAATGTCGGGACAGGGGCTCGGGCCCAGCATTTT. Translated, it gives CASSLALNVGTGARAQHF. V and J are TRBV12-3 or TRBV12-4 and TRBJ1-5; 10 bases are shared with TRBD1. Trimming at V came to 0 bases and at J to 11 bases, leaving 16 bases not matched to a gene. The CDR3 length is 18 residues.

The genes are TRBV20-1 and TRBJ2-3, with 7 bases lining up with TRBD2. With V trimmed by 5 bases and J by 8 bases, 13 bases remained unmatched. From germline, CDR1 is DFQATT and CDR2 SNEGSKA (reference sequence). This CDR3 has 14 amino acids. The DNA of the CDR3 is TGCAGTGCTGGGGGGGGGAGGAGAGTGGGTACGCAGTATTTT. Its protein product is CSAGGGRRVGTQYF.

This clonotype was counted ten times or more. The rearrangement joins TRBV7-9 to TRBJ1-1, with D possibly TRBD1 on 5 matching bases. V was shortened by 5 bases and J by 2 bases, with 9 bases between the two germline ends. Germline CDR1 reads SEHNR; CDR2 reads FQNEAQ (reference sequence). CDR3 length equals 13 residues. The CDR3 DNA is TGTGCCAGCAGCGCGGGGGGAAACACTGAAGCTTTCTTT. This gives the protein CASSAGGNTEAFF.

In the case of this clonotype: One end of the junction varies from germline; a read error may be responsible. The V and J genes are TRBV7-9 and TRBJ2-1, with D possibly called TRBD1 or TRBD2 (6 bases each). The CDR3 sequence is 13 residues long. The germline CDR1 and CDR2 sequences are SEHNR and FQNEAQ (reference sequence). The CDR3 reads CANSVRTGGPILF. In DNA, the CDR3 is TGTGCCAACAGCGTAAGGACCGGGGGCCCCATACTCTTC.

This rearrangement joins TRBV10-3 to TRBJ2-3; D call uncertain. The CDR3 totals 14 residues. Germline-derived CDR1 and CDR2 are ENHRY and SYGVKD. V shed 3 bases and J shed 4 bases, with 11 bases lying between them. Written as DNA, the CDR3 is TGTGCCATCAGTGACCCCGGGTGGGCAGATACGCAGTATTTT. This translates into CAISDPGWADTQYF.

The chain recombines TRBV7-9 with TRBJ1-1; D call uncertain. Trimming took off 3 bases at V and 1 base at J, with 12 bases between the two ends. Germline values: CDR1 SEHNR, CDR2 FQNEAQ (reference sequence). This CDR3 comprises 15 residues. CDR3 sequence (DNA): TGTGCCAGCAGCTTCAGTACTTTAACGAACACTGAAGCTTTCTTT. Translation gives CASSFSTLTNTEAFF.

This clonotype was seen more than once but under ten times. This sequence joins TRBV7-8 and TRBJ2-1; D is perhaps TRBD1 or TRBD2 (5 bases each). Trimming took off 4 bases at V and 2 bases at J, with 12 bases between the two ends. CDR1 is SGHVS and CDR2 is FQNEAQ in the germline V gene. The CDR3 runs to 15 residues. The chain's CDR3 is CASSSYRDPYNEQFF. The CDR3, as DNA: TGTGCCAGCAGCTCCTATCGGGACCCCTACAATGAGCAGTTCTTC. The full variable domain, rest sourced from reference TRBV7-8 and TRBJ2-1, is GAGVSQSPRYKVAKRGQDVALRCDPISGHVSLFWYQQALGQGPEFLTYFQNEAQLDKSGLPSDRFFAERPEGSVSTLKIQRTQQEDSAVYLCASSSYRDPYNEQFFGPGTRLTVL.

The chain couples TRBV6-1 to TRBJ2-1; the D gene is possibly TRBD2 (6 bases). The CDR3 is made up of 15 amino acids. Germline CDR1 MNHNS, CDR2 SASEGT. With 2 bases removed from V and 3 bases from J, the gap between germline ends came to 11 bases. In DNA, the CDR3 is TGTGCCAGCAGTGAACGGGACTCAATCTACAATGAGCAGTTCTTC. Translating gives CASSERDSIYNEQFF.

This clonotype was seen at least ten times. The chain couples TRBV20-1 to TRBJ2-1; D gene uncertain. Between the trimmed V and J ends, which lost 3 bases and 8 bases, there was a span of 20 bases. The CDR3 loop spans 15 amino acids. Germline V CDR1 and CDR2: DFQATT, SNEGSKA (reference sequence). This chain's CDR3 is CSASLEGSGHDEQFF. CDR3 bases: TGCAGTGCTAGTCTTGAAGGATCGGGTCACGATGAGCAGTTCTTC.

This clonotype has only a few counts. The V and J genes are TRBV28 and TRBJ1-6; TRBD1 aligns across 7 bases. Trimming took 5 bases from V and 10 from J; bases not matched to a gene: 8. The CDR3 has 14 amino acids. CDR1 is MDHEN and CDR2 is SYDVKM in the germline V gene. The CDR3 DNA reads TGTGCCAGCAGTCCTGGACAGGTGAACTCACCCCTCCACTTT. Its translation: CASSPGQVNSPLHF.

This clonotype has at least ten counts. The rearrangement uses TRBV29-1 and TRBJ2-5; 10 bases agree with TRBD1. J lost 6 bases, V lost 2 bases, and 6 bases had no gene match. CDR1 and CDR2 from the germline V gene are SQVTM and ANQGSEA. The CDR3 runs to 14 residues. CDR3 sequence (DNA): TGCAGCGTTGAAAGAGACAGGGGGCGGAAGACCCAGTACTTC. It translates to CSVERDRGRKTQYF.

V is TRBV5-1 and J is TRBJ2-1; perhaps TRBD2 as D (6 bases). CDR1 is SGHRS, CDR2 YFSETQ, per germline. CDR3 length equals 15 residues. Trimming cost V 4 bases and J 5 bases, with 16 bases left between them. CDR3 nucleotides: TGCGCCAGCAGCGGCCGGGACTCCTACGACAATGAGCAGTTCTTC. Its protein is CASSGRDSYDNEQFF.